These 13 T cell receptor beta chains came from one sample sequenced in a study of tumor T cells in aggressive B-cell lymphoma. The protocol was immunoSEQ multiplex PCR, while the TCRdb copy is restricted to in-frame clones and leaves out a portion. The table lists about 4,900 clones, over 75% of them singletons. The sample comprised tumor tissue. The receptors here all came from an adult with diffuse large B cell lymphoma.

The V gene is TRBV7-8, the J gene TRBJ2-1; D is perhaps TRBD2 (5 bases). V was shortened by 5 bases and J by 7 bases, with 12 bases between the two germline ends. Per germline, CDR1 SGHVS and CDR2 FQNEAQ. The CDR3 length is 13 residues. This CDR3 reads CASSRGRLNEQFF. CDR3 sequence (DNA): TGTGCCAGCAGCCGCGGGCGATTGAATGAGCAGTTCTTC. The full variable domain, with the rest looked up from reference TRBV7-8 and TRBJ2-1, is GAGVSQSPRYKVAKRGQDVALRCDPISGHVSLFWYQQALGQGPEFLTYFQNEAQLDKSGLPSDRFFAERPEGSVSTLKIQRTQQEDSAVYLCASSRGRLNEQFFGPGTRLTVL.

This clone appeared once. The chain joins TRBV19 to TRBJ2-5; TRBD2 agrees at 16 bases. In germline, CDR1 is LNHDA, CDR2 SQIVND (reference sequence). Germline trimming cut 3 bases from V and 4 bases from J; bases unmatched to any gene: 5. The CDR3 runs 17 residues. CDR3 nucleotide sequence: TGTGCCAGTAGTATTCGTGGGACTAGCGGGAGGGGAGAGACCCAGTACTTC. Protein product: CASSIRGTSGRGETQYF.

J is TRBJ1-5 and V is TRBV5-6; TRBD1 agrees at 8 bases. Germline V gene data show CDR1 as SGHDT and CDR2 as YYEEEE. This CDR3 contains 16 residues. V lost 0 bases to trimming and J lost 5 bases; unmatched junction nucleotides: 7. The CDR3 reads CASSLETGGIDQPQHF. CDR3 DNA: TGTGCCAGCAGCTTGGAAACAGGGGGGATCGATCAGCCCCAGCATTTT. Drawing the rest from reference TRBV5-6 and TRBJ1-5, the complete variable domain is DAGVTQSPTHLIKTRGQQVTLRCSPKSGHDTVSWYQQALGQGPQFIFQYYEEEERQRGNFPDRFSGHQFPNYSSELNVNALLLGDSALYLCASSLETGGIDQPQHFGDGTRLSIL.

The chain couples TRBV28 to TRBJ1-2; D not certain. The CDR3 is 12 amino acids. The V and J ends lost 1 base and 5 bases respectively, with 5 bases between them. Germline-derived CDR1 and CDR2 are MDHEN and SYDVKM. CDR3 residues: CASSLSGYGYTF. In DNA form, the CDR3 reads TGTGCCAGCAGTTTATCCGGGTATGGCTACACCTTC.

The gene calls are TRBV5-1 and TRBJ1-1; D may be TRBD1 (5 bases). CDR3 length: 15 amino acids. Trimming removed 2 bases at V and 4 bases at J, with 15 bases between. The germline V gene has CDR1 SGHRS and CDR2 YFSETQ. CDR3 nucleotides: TGCGCCAGCAGCTTAATGGGCGGAGGGGCCACTGAAGCTTTCTTT. This gives the protein CASSLMGGGATEAFF.

V gene TRBV5-4 combines with J gene TRBJ2-7; 11 bases are a match to TRBD2. The J segment lost 4 bases and the V segment lost 0 bases, leaving 6 bases of the junction unmatched. CDR3 length: 16 residues. Germline CDR1 and CDR2: SGHNT and YYREEE (reference sequence). CDR3 in amino acids: CASSLGGLAGGYEQYF. DNA for the CDR3: TGTGCCAGCAGCTTGGGTGGGCTAGCGGGGGGATACGAGCAGTACTTC.

This chain joins TRBV19 and TRBJ2-1; D gene ambiguous. V was shortened by 3 bases and J by 0 bases, with 6 bases between the two germline ends. The germline gives CDR1 LNHDA, CDR2 SQIVND (reference sequence). The CDR3 runs 14 residues. CDR3 amino acids: CASSMYLSYNEQFF. DNA of the CDR3: TGTGCCAGTAGTATGTATCTCTCCTACAATGAGCAGTTCTTC.

This rearrangement joins TRBV4-3 to TRBJ2-1, with D possibly being TRBD2 (7 bases). Per the germline V gene, CDR1 is LGHNA and CDR2 is YSLEER. V was trimmed by 4 bases and J by 8 bases, leaving 18 bases between them. The CDR3 loop spans 15 amino acids. CDR3 amino acids: CASSPEGGGVDEQFF. In DNA form, the CDR3 reads TGCGCCAGCAGCCCCGAGGGGGGGGGAGTCGATGAGCAGTTCTTC.

This chain links TRBV29-1 with TRBJ2-1; 9 positions agree with TRBD2. Trimming took 8 bases from V and 4 from J; bases not matched to a gene: 9. CDR1 is SQVTM, CDR2 ANQGSEA, per germline. The CDR3 loop spans 14 amino acids. CDR3 sequence reads: CSPGVLAGYNEQFF. The CDR3 region has the DNA TGCAGCCCTGGGGTCCTAGCGGGGTACAATGAGCAGTTCTTC.

V gene TRBV30 combines with J gene TRBJ1-1; 8 bases are shared with TRBD1. V lost 3 bases, J lost 1 base, and 4 bases stayed unmatched. Germline V gene lookup returns CDR1 GTSNPN and CDR2 SVGIG (reference sequence). The CDR3 totals 14 residues. The CDR3 is CAWSIGQGNTEAFF. The CDR3 region has the DNA TGTGCCTGGAGCATTGGACAGGGGAACACTGAAGCTTTCTTT. The full variable domain, in which reference TRBV30 and TRBJ1-1 provide the parts outside the CDR3, is SQTIHQWPATLVQPVGSPLSLECTVEGTSNPNLYWYRQAAGRGLQLLFYSVGIGQISSEVPQNLSASRPQDRQFILSSKKLLLSDSGFYLCAWSIGQGNTEAFFGQGTRLTVV.

This chain links TRBV29-1 with TRBJ2-3; TRBD2 aligns across 12 bases. CDR1 is SQVTM, CDR2 ANQGSEA, per germline. Trimming cost V 4 bases and J 4 bases; bases outside gene matches: 6. The CDR3 loop spans 15 amino acids. The CDR3 sequence: CSVGIGLAGSDTQYF. The CDR3 DNA follows: TGCAGCGTTGGAATAGGACTAGCGGGATCAGATACGCAGTATTTT.

J is TRBJ2-1 and V is TRBV4-1, with 10 bases lining up with TRBD1. The ends lost 4 bases at V and 5 bases at J; junction bases unmatched: 8. The germline gives CDR1 MGHRA, CDR2 YSYEKL. The CDR3 totals 16 residues. The CDR3 is CASSPRQGARNNEQFF. In nucleotides, the CDR3 is TGCGCCAGCAGCCCAAGACAGGGGGCGCGGAACAATGAGCAGTTCTTC.

This clone occurred once. V usage is TRBV18 and J usage is TRBJ1-1; D may be TRBD1 (5 bases). CDR1 is KGHSH, CDR2 LQKENI, per germline. CDR3 length: 14 amino acids. V dropped 4 bases and J dropped 1 base, with 10 bases sitting between them. The CDR3 region has the DNA TGTGCCAGCTCACGGCAAGGGGCGAACACTGAAGCTTTCTTT. Its protein product is CASSRQGANTEAFF.